This T cell receptor beta chain comes out of a study of blood T cell repertoires in COVID-19. About the research overall: Acute-phase and convalescent COVID-19 samples originated in the United States, Italy and Spain.

J gave up 0 bases and V 1 base, and 2 bases lay outside the gene matches. This CDR3 has 16 residues. The germline gives CDR1 SGHRS, CDR2 YFSETQ. As processed by the authors: Reference gene primer amplification in the assay estimated nucleated cell counts. Repertoires were generated with immunoSEQ multiplex PCR, while TCRdb's copy carries only in-frame clones and drops some. The DNA gave D and trimming, while V, J and clone size come from that table. The sample lists some 330,000 clones; 70% to 90% were seen once. The clonotype originates from a woman aged 45-59 years with active or convalescent COVID-19. J is TRBJ1-4 and V is TRBV5-1; 8 nucleotides agree with TRBD1. Material: peripheral blood. In DNA form, the CDR3 reads TGCGCCAGCAGCTTGACGGGACAGGCAACTAATGAAAAACTGTTTTTT. Residues: CASSLTGQATNEKLFF.